These 23 T cell receptor beta chains were sequenced from one sample in a study of OX40 agonist ivuxolimab in advanced cancers. Receptor amplification or capture employed the immunoSEQ multiplex PCR assay. Here the immuneACCESS table is served through TCRdb, limited to in-frame sequences with V and J called. Missing clones are a known gap in these copies; in checked studies unresolved V genes cover under half, and the rest lacks a known reason. This sample comprises more than 50,000 clones, about nine tenths of them detected only once. Of the sample, approximately 1.8% falls within the top ten clones. The sequencing used CD4+ or CD8+ T cells sorted from blood, collected in a trial of the OX40 agonist ivuxolimab. These receptors were obtained from an adult with an advanced solid tumor such as melanoma, head and neck, liver or kidney cancer.

V gene TRBV13 combines with J gene TRBJ2-3; 8 positions agree with TRBD1. The CDR3 is 16 amino acids. Germline CDR1 PRHDT, CDR2 FYEKMQ (reference sequence). Unmatched junction bases numbered 12, after V lost 5 bases and J lost 5 bases. DNA for the CDR3: TGTGCCAGCAGCCCTCGGACAGGGTATGGAGAAGATACGCAGTATTTT. It codes for CASSPRTGYGEDTQYF.

The CDR3 DNA reads as TGTGCCAGCAGTACAACAGGGAGCCATTCACCCCTCCACTTT. Protein: CASSTTGSHSPLHF. This sequence joins TRBV6-5 and TRBJ1-6; tentative D call: TRBD1 (6 bases). The CDR3 runs to 14 residues. Looked up from germline, CDR1 is MNHEY and CDR2 is SVGAGI. The V gene lost 5 bases and the J gene lost 8 bases, with 13 bases spanning the gap.

The chain uses TRBV10-2 and TRBJ1-4, with 8 bases matching TRBD1. Germline V gene sequence: CDR1 WSHSY, CDR2 SAAADI. The CDR3 loop spans 14 amino acids. Trimming took 9 bases from V and 3 from J; bases not matched to a gene: 6. The DNA for the CDR3 is TGCGCCAGTCGCAGGGGGCAAGCTAATGAAAAACTGTTTTTT. It codes for CASRRGQANEKLFF.

The chain carries TRBV7-2 and TRBJ1-2; 9 nucleotides align to TRBD1. After removal of 2 bases from V and 2 bases from J, the junction contained 6 bases not matched to a gene. The length of the CDR3 is 16 residues. Per germline, CDR1 SGHTA and CDR2 FQGNSA. In nucleotides, the CDR3 is TGTGCCAGCAGCTTAAGGACAGGGGTACCCAACTATGGCTACACCTTC. Translated, it gives CASSLRTGVPNYGYTF.

This chain connects TRBV9 to TRBJ1-2; 8 nucleotides line up with TRBD1. The J segment lost 0 bases and the V segment lost 4 bases, leaving 5 bases of the junction unmatched. Germline lookup yields CDR1 SGDLS and CDR2 YYNGEE. This CDR3 has 15 amino acids. The CDR3 reads CASSKGQAANYGYTF. The CDR3, as DNA: TGTGCCAGCAGCAAGGGACAGGCAGCTAACTATGGCTACACCTTC. Complete variable domain (other parts from reference TRBV9 and TRBJ1-2): DSGVTQTPKHLITATGQRVTLRCSPRSGDLSVYWYQQSLDQGLQFLIQYYNGEERAKGNILERFSAQQFPDLHSELNLSSLELGDSALYFCASSKGQAANYGYTFGSGTRLTVV.

The chain couples TRBV7-8 to TRBJ1-3; D uncertain. Trimming removed 0 bases at V and 2 bases at J, with 8 bases between. There are 15 residues in the CDR3. In germline, CDR1 is SGHVS, CDR2 FQNEAQ. The CDR3 is CASSLAGRTGNTIYF. CDR3 DNA sequence: TGTGCCAGCAGCTTAGCGGGCAGAACTGGAAACACCATATATTTT. The full variable domain, in which reference TRBV7-8 and TRBJ1-3 provide the parts outside the CDR3, is GAGVSQSPRYKVAKRGQDVALRCDPISGHVSLFWYQQALGQGPEFLTYFQNEAQLDKSGLPSDRFFAERPEGSVSTLKIQRTQQEDSAVYLCASSLAGRTGNTIYFGEGSWLTVV.

The CDR3 bases are TGTGCCAGCAGCGCCCTGGACCGAAACAATGAGCAGTTCTTC. It encodes CASSALDRNNEQFF. The chain combines TRBV9 with TRBJ2-1; no clear D. V lost 3 bases and J lost 5, with 12 bases in between. Per germline, CDR1 SGDLS and CDR2 YYNGEE. This CDR3 contains 14 residues.

The chain recombines TRBV28 with TRBJ2-4, with 7 nucleotides matching TRBD1. Germline values: CDR1 MDHEN, CDR2 SYDVKM. This CDR3 region has 14 residues. The junction had 2 bases not matched to a gene; V was cut back by 3 bases and J by 3 bases. CDR3 sequence (DNA): TGTGCCAGCAGTTTTGCAGGGGGCAAAAACATTCAGTACTTC. Residues: CASSFAGGKNIQYF.

The CDR3 DNA reads as TGTGCCAGTAGTATTCGGGGTACCGGGGCCAACGTCCTGACTTTC. Translation: CASSIRGTGANVLTF. The chain is built from TRBV19 and TRBJ2-6; D is perhaps TRBD2 (5 bases). Per the germline V gene, CDR1 is LNHDA and CDR2 is SQIVND (reference sequence). This CDR3 has 15 residues. V shed 3 bases and J shed 4 bases, with 10 bases lying between them. The full variable domain, completed using reference TRBV19 and TRBJ2-6, is DGGITQSPKYLFRKEGQNVTLSCEQNLNHDAMYWYRQDPGQGLRLIYYSQIVNDFQKGDIAEGYSVSREKKESFPLTVTSAQKNPTAFYLCASSIRGTGANVLTFGAGSRLTVL.

The rearrangement joins TRBV7-2 to TRBJ2-7, with 10 bases matching TRBD1. The germline V gene encodes CDR1 SGHTA and CDR2 FQGNSA. The J segment lost 4 bases and the V segment lost 5 bases, leaving 5 bases of the junction unmatched. The CDR3 extends over 14 amino acids. This CDR3 is CASSPDRGLYEQYF. Written as DNA, the CDR3 is TGTGCCAGCAGCCCCGACAGGGGGCTGTACGAGCAGTACTTC.

The table lists this clone with a count of one. The V call is TRBV4-1, the J call TRBJ2-7; maybe TRBD1 (6 bases). Germline V lookup: CDR1 MGHRA, CDR2 YSYEKL. V was clipped by 0 bases and J by 6 bases, with 9 bases between them. CDR3 length equals 13 residues. The CDR3 bases are TGCGCCAGCAGCCAAGAAACCAGGGGCGAGCAGTACTTC. Its translation is CASSQETRGEQYF.

For the CDR3, the DNA is TGCGCCAGCAGCTTGAAGGGGTCGGGAAACATTCAGTACTTC. Its protein product is CASSLKGSGNIQYF. The chain links TRBV5-1 to TRBJ2-4, with D perhaps TRBD1 (5 bases). Germline lookup yields CDR1 SGHRS and CDR2 YFSETQ. Trimming removed 1 base at V and 6 bases at J, with 11 bases between. This CDR3 is built from 14 residues.

This chain connects TRBV6-1 to TRBJ2-2; 13 bases fit TRBD2. The CDR3 contains 14 residues. CDR1 and CDR2 (germline): MNHNS, SASEGT. V lost 8 bases and J lost 5; bases outside the gene matches: 2. This CDR3 reads CASGTSGTTGELFF. DNA for the CDR3: TGTGCCAGCGGGACTAGCGGGACTACCGGGGAGCTGTTTTTT.

The chain uses TRBV5-1 and TRBJ2-4; D may correspond to TRBD1 or TRBD2 (6 bases each). Deletions cut 1 base from V and 0 bases from J, with 14 bases between. From germline, CDR1 is SGHRS and CDR2 YFSETQ. The CDR3 consists of 17 residues. The CDR3 nucleotides are TGCGCCAGCAGCTTGATGGGGGGCGAACAAGCCAAAAACATTCAGTACTTC. Protein product: CASSLMGGEQAKNIQYF.

The CDR3 region is CAISEWGQGVVQPQHF. The CDR3 coding sequence is TGTGCCATCAGTGAGTGGGGACAGGGGGTGGTTCAGCCCCAGCATTTT. The genes are TRBV10-3 and TRBJ1-5; the match to TRBD1 covers 11 bases. Germline CDR1 and CDR2: ENHRY and SYGVKD. The ends lost 1 base at V and 6 bases at J; junction bases unmatched: 5. This CDR3 is built from 16 residues.

The rearrangement joins TRBV13 to TRBJ2-7, with 10 bases fitting TRBD1. Germline CDR1 is PRHDT and CDR2 is FYEKMQ (reference sequence). The V segment lost 5 bases and the J segment 5 bases; nucleotides outside the gene matches: 9. The CDR3 contains 15 residues. CDR3: CASSHSGTGDHEQYF. CDR3 DNA sequence: TGTGCCAGCAGCCATTCCGGGACAGGGGACCACGAGCAGTACTTC.

The chain is built from TRBV18 and TRBJ1-4, with 9 bases fitting TRBD1. Germline V gene lookup returns CDR1 KGHSH and CDR2 LQKENI. V trimming: 4 bases; J trimming: 7 bases; junction bases outside the gene matches: 4. The CDR3 has 14 residues. CDR3 in DNA: TGTGCCAGCTCACGGGACAGGGTTGGTGAAAAACTGTTTTTT. It specifies CASSRDRVGEKLFF.

This chain connects TRBV7-8 to TRBJ1-5; TRBD1 matches 7 bases. Germline CDR1 SGHVS, CDR2 FQNEAQ. The CDR3 extends over 18 amino acids. V lost 5 bases to trimming and J lost 0 bases; unmatched junction nucleotides: 13. The CDR3 nucleotides are TGTGCCAGCAGCAGGAGGGGGCGGGAACTCTATAGCAATCAGCCCCAGCATTTT. This codes for CASSRRGRELYSNQPQHF.

This clone appeared a single time. The rearrangement joins TRBV19 to TRBJ2-2; 7 bases line up with TRBD2. J gave up 3 bases and V 7 bases, and 8 bases lay outside the gene matches. The CDR3 is 15 amino acids. From germline, CDR1 is LNHDA and CDR2 SQIVND (reference sequence). The CDR3: CASTPAGVYTGELFF. CDR3 nucleotide sequence: TGTGCCAGTACCCCGGCGGGAGTTTACACCGGGGAGCTGTTTTTT.

In its sample, this clone was seen a few times. The genes are TRBV7-8 and TRBJ2-1, with D tentatively TRBD1 (6 bases). The CDR3 length is 13 residues. The V end was cut by 5 bases, the J end by 5 bases, with 10 bases between. Germline V lookup: CDR1 SGHVS, CDR2 FQNEAQ. Here the CDR3 DNA reads TGTGCCAGCAGCACGGACAGAAACAATGAGCAGTTCTTC. Its translation: CASSTDRNNEQFF.

The chain carries TRBV20-1 and TRBJ2-5; D uncertain. V lost 6 bases and J 3 bases, leaving 8 bases between the germline ends. CDR3 length: 11 residues. Germline values: CDR1 DFQATT, CDR2 SNEGSKA (reference sequence). CDR3 coding DNA: TGCAGTGCCGTACCTAAAGAGACCCAGTACTTC. It specifies CSAVPKETQYF.

The chain has TRBV27 and TRBJ2-7; 11 nucleotides line up with TRBD2. Germline CDR1 is MNHEY and CDR2 is SMNVEV (reference sequence). The CDR3 is 16 residues long. V gave up 5 bases and J gave up 4 bases; unmatched junction bases: 10. The CDR3 protein is CASSRLRLAGSYEQYF. CDR3 in DNA: TGTGCCAGCAGTCGACTCCGACTAGCGGGAAGTTACGAGCAGTACTTC.

The chain links TRBV16 to TRBJ1-6; 7 bases fit TRBD1. This CDR3 has 16 amino acids. Trimming cost V 1 base and J 6 bases; bases outside gene matches: 6. Per the germline V gene, CDR1 is KGHSY and CDR2 is FQNENV. CDR3 sequence reads: CASSQYRGGGNSPLHF. The CDR3 DNA follows: TGTGCCAGCAGCCAATACAGGGGAGGGGGTAATTCACCCCTCCACTTT.